These T cell receptor beta chains were read from a single sample in a study of CD8+ T cells in alopecia areata. Clones were read by immunoSEQ multiplex PCR, and TCRdb kept only the in-frame ones, dropping some. The sample has approximately 11,000 clones, roughly three fifths seen once. Specimen: skin, collected at week 0. The receptors here all came from a human donor with alopecia areata. CDR3s include the opening cysteine and the closing phenylalanine or tryptophan. Fields, in order: CDR3 protein, J gene, V gene, clone size. The size field is filled for only some rows; it gives once, few, many or a size class.

cdr3_aa: CASSPYNEQFF
j_call: TRBJ2-1
v_call: TRBV7-2
clone_size: once

cdr3_aa: CASSYSRQGGQPQHF
j_call: TRBJ1-5
v_call: TRBV6-6
clone_size: NA

cdr3_aa: CASSPRQANTGELFF
j_call: TRBJ2-2
v_call: TRBV18
clone_size: NA

cdr3_aa: CASSLLSIAEAFF
j_call: TRBJ1-1
v_call: TRBV5-6
clone_size: NA

cdr3_aa: CASTGRSDTGELFF
j_call: TRBJ2-2
v_call: TRBV2
clone_size: NA

cdr3_aa: CASSPPGQSYEQYF
j_call: TRBJ2-7
v_call: TRBV2
clone_size: NA

cdr3_aa: CASSLARVGTGELFF
j_call: TRBJ2-2
v_call: TRBV7-2
clone_size: large

cdr3_aa: CASSLVMNTEAFF
j_call: TRBJ1-1
v_call: TRBV5-4
clone_size: NA

cdr3_aa: CASRVSGANVLTF
j_call: TRBJ2-6
v_call: TRBV6-5
clone_size: once

cdr3_aa: CASRLGHSTDTQYF
j_call: TRBJ2-3
v_call: TRBV27
clone_size: NA

cdr3_aa: CASSFEGNYGYTF
j_call: TRBJ1-2
v_call: TRBV27
clone_size: NA

cdr3_aa: CASSTQTSGSIGTQYF
j_call: TRBJ2-3
v_call: TRBV19
clone_size: NA

cdr3_aa: CASSQDSTGRWNTIYF
j_call: TRBJ1-3
v_call: TRBV14
clone_size: once

cdr3_aa: CASSLGTGPNQPQHF
j_call: TRBJ1-5
v_call: TRBV7-9
clone_size: NA

cdr3_aa: CASRPGQTNNEKLFF
j_call: TRBJ1-4
v_call: TRBV6-5
clone_size: NA

cdr3_aa: CASIDRTEAFF
j_call: TRBJ1-1
v_call: TRBV6-8
clone_size: NA

cdr3_aa: CASRQYQGITGELFF
j_call: TRBJ2-2
v_call: TRBV7-8
clone_size: few

cdr3_aa: CASSSTLAGGREQFF
j_call: TRBJ2-1
v_call: TRBV27
clone_size: NA

cdr3_aa: CASSMGYSGELFF
j_call: TRBJ2-2
v_call: TRBV19
clone_size: NA

cdr3_aa: CASSLIDFPVYEQFF
j_call: TRBJ2-1
v_call: TRBV5-1
clone_size: NA

cdr3_aa: CASTAGSGANVLTF
j_call: TRBJ2-6
v_call: TRBV5-6
clone_size: NA

cdr3_aa: CASSELGRRNSPLHF
j_call: TRBJ1-6
v_call: TRBV6-5
clone_size: NA

cdr3_aa: CATSRDQGWTEAFF
j_call: TRBJ1-1
v_call: TRBV15
clone_size: NA

cdr3_aa: CASSPKPPRTLVKAGEKLFF
j_call: TRBJ1-4
v_call: TRBV7-8
clone_size: NA

cdr3_aa: CASSLRGPYNEQFF
j_call: TRBJ2-1
v_call: TRBV2
clone_size: NA

cdr3_aa: CSVLSDSYEQYF
j_call: TRBJ2-7
v_call: TRBV29-1
clone_size: NA

cdr3_aa: CASSFTGLATDTQYF
j_call: TRBJ2-3
v_call: TRBV9
clone_size: once

cdr3_aa: CASGFSYLDGTGANVLTF
j_call: TRBJ2-6
v_call: TRBV12-5
clone_size: NA

cdr3_aa: CASSPHETQYF
j_call: TRBJ2-5
v_call: TRBV11-3
clone_size: NA

cdr3_aa: CASSVGDGSPPYTQYF
j_call: TRBJ2-3
v_call: TRBV9
clone_size: NA

cdr3_aa: CASSKTGANTGELFF
j_call: TRBJ2-2
v_call: TRBV2
clone_size: NA

cdr3_aa: CASSKETGKSYNEQFF
j_call: TRBJ2-1
v_call: TRBV21-1
clone_size: few

cdr3_aa: CASSLGGVQPQHF
j_call: TRBJ1-5
v_call: TRBV7-6
clone_size: NA

cdr3_aa: CAWSGTLDNSPLHF
j_call: TRBJ1-6
v_call: TRBV30
clone_size: NA

cdr3_aa: CASSKRPTSGCNEQFF
j_call: TRBJ2-1
v_call: TRBV21-1
clone_size: NA